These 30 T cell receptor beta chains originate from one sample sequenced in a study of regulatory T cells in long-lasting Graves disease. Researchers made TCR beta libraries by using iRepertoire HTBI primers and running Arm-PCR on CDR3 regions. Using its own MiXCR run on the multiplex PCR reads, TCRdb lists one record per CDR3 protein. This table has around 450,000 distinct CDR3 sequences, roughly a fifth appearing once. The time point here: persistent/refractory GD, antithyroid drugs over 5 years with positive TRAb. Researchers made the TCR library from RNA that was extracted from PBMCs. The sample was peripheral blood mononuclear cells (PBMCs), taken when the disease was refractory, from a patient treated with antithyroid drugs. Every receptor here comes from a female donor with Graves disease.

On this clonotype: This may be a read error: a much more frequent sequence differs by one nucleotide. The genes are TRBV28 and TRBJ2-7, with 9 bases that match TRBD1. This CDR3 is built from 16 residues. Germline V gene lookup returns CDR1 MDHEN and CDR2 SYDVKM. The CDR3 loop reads CASNLSRTGVSYEQYF. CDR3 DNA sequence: TGTGCCAGCAATTTATCTAGGACAGGGGTCTCCTACGAGCAGTACTTC.

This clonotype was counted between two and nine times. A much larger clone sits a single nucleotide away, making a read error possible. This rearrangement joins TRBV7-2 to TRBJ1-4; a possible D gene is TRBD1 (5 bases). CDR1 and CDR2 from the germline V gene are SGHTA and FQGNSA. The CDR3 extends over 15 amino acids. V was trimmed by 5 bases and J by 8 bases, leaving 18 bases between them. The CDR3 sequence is CASSTRGSGGEKLFF. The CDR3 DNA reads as TGTGCCAGCAGCACACGGGGGTCAGGAGGGGAAAAACTGTTTTTT.

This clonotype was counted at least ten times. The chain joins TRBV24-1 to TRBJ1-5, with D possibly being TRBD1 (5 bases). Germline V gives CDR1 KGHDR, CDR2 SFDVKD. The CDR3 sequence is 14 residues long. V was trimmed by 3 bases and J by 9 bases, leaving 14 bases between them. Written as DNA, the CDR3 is TGTGCCACCAGTGATATATGGGACGCCGGGCCCCAGCATTTT. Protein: CATSDIWDAGPQHF.

The CDR3 is CASSLEPGYYGYTF. CDR3 bases: TGCGCCAGCAGCTTGGAACCGGGGTACTATGGCTACACCTTC. V gene TRBV5-1 combines with J gene TRBJ1-2, with D unclear. Germline CDR1 SGHRS, CDR2 YFSETQ. This CDR3 has 14 amino acids. V lost 0 bases to trimming and J lost 3 bases, with 9 bases between them.

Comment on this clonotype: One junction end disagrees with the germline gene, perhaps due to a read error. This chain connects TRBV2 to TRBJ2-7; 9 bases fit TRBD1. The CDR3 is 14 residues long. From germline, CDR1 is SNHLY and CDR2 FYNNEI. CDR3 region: CASSSGTGRYEQYF. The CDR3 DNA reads TGCGCCAGCAGCTCCGGGACAGGGAGGTACGAGCAGTACTTC. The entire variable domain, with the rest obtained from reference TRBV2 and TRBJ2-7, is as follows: EPEVTQTPSHQVTQMGQEVILRCVPISNHLYFYWYRQILGQKVEFLVSFYNNEISEKSEIFDDQFSVERPDGSNFTLKIRSTKLEDSAMYFCASSSGTGRYEQYFGPGTRLTVT.

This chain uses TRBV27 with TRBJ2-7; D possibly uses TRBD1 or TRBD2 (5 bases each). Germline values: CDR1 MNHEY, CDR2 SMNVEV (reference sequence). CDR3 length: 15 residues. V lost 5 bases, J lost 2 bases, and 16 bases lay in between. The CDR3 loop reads CASSVGTDTTYEQYF. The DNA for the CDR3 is TGTGCCAGCAGTGTCGGGACCGATACTACCTACGAGCAGTACTTC.

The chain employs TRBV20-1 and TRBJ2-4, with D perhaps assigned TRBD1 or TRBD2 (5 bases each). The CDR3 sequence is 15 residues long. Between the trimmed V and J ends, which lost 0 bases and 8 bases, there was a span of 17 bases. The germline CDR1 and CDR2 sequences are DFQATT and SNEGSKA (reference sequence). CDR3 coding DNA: TGCAGTGCTAGAGATGGGAGCCAGGGTCGTCACATTCAGTACTTC. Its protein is CSARDGSQGRHIQYF.

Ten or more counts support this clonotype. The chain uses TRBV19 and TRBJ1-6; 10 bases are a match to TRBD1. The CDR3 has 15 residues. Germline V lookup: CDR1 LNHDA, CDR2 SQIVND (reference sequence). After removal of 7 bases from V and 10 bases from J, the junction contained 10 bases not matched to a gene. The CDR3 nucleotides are TGTGCCAGTACCAAGACAGGGGGCTCGATATCACCCCTCCACTTT. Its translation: CASTKTGGSISPLHF.

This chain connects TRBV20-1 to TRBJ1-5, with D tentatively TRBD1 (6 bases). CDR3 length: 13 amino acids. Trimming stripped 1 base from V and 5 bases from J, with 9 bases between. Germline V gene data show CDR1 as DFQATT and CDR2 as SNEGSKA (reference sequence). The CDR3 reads CSARVTGDQPQHF. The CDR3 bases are TGCAGTGCTAGAGTGACAGGCGATCAGCCCCAGCATTTT.

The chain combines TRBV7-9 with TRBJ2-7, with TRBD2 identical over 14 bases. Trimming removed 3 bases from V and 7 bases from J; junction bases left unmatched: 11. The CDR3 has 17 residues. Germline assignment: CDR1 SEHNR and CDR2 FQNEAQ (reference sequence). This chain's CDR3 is CASSFFSGTSGRGEQYF. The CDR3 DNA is TGTGCCAGCAGCTTCTTTTCCGGGACTAGCGGGAGAGGTGAGCAGTACTTC. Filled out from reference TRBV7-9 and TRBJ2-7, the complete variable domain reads DTGVSQNPRHKITKRGQNVTFRCDPISEHNRLYWYRQTLGQGPEFLTYFQNEAQLEKSRLLSDRFSAERPKGSFSTLEIQRTEQGDSAMYLCASSFFSGTSGRGEQYFGPGTRLTVT.

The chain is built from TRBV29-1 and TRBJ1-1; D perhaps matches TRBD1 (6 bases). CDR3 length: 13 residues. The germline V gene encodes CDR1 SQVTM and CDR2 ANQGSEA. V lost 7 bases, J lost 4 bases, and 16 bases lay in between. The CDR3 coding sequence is TGCAGCGCTGTGGGACAAATTGGCACTGAAGCTTTCTTT. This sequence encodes CSAVGQIGTEAFF. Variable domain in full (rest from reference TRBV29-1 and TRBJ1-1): SAVISQKPSRDICQRGTSLTIQCQVDSQVTMMFWYRQQPGQSLTLIATANQGSEATYESGFVIDKFPISRPNLTFSTLTVSNMSPEDSSIYLCSAVGQIGTEAFFGQGTRLTVV.

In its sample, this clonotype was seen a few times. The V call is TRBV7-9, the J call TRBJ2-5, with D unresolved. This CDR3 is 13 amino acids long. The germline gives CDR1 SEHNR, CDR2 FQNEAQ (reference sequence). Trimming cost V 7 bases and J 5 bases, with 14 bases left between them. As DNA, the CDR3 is TGTGCCAGCAACGACCCCCCAATGGAGACCCAGTACTTC. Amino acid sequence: CASNDPPMETQYF.

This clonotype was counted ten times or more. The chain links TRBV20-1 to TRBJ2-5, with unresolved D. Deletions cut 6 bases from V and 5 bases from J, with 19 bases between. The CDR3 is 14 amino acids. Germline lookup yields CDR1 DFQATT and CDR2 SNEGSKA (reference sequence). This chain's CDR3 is CSARRLEVGETQYF. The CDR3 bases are TGCAGTGCCCGACGACTTGAAGTTGGGGAGACCCAGTACTTC.

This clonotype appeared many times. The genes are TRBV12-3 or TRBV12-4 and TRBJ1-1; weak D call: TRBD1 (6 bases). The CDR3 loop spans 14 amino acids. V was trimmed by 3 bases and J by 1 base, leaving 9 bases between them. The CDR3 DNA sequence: TGTGCCAGCAGTTTCCCAGGGGCGAACACTGAAGCTTTCTTT. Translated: CASSFPGANTEAFF.

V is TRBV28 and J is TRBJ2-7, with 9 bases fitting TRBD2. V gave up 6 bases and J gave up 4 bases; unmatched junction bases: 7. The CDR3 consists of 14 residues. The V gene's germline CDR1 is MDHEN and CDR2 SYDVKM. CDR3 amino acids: CASRLAGEPYEQYF. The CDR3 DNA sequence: TGTGCCAGCAGATTAGCGGGAGAGCCGTACGAGCAGTACTTC.

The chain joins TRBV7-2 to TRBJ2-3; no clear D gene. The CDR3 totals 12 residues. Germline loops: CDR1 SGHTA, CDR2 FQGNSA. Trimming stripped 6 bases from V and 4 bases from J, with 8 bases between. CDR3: CASSRFADTQYF. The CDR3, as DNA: TGTGCCAGCAGTCGGTTCGCAGATACGCAGTATTTT.

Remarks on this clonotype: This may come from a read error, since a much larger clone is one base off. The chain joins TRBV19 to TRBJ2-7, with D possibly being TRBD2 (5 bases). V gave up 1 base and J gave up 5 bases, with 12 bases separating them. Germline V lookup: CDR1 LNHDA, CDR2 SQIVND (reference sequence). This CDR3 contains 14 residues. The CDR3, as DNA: TGTGCCAGTAGTATAGTCCCGGGGATCAACGAGCAGTACTTC. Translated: CASSIVPGINEQYF.

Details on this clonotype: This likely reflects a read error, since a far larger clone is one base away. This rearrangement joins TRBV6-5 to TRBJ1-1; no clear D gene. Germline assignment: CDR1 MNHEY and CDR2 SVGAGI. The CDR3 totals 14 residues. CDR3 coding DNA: TGTGCCAACAGTTACTCGGGAGGGAACACTGAAGCTTTCTTT. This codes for CANSYSGGNTEAFF.

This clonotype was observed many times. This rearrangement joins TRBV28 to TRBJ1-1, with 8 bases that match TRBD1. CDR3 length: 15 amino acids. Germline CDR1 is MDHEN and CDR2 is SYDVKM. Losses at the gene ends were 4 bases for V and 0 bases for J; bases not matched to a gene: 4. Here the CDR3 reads CASSSDRGVNTEAFF. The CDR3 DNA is TGTGCCAGCAGTTCCGACAGGGGTGTGAACACTGAAGCTTTCTTT.

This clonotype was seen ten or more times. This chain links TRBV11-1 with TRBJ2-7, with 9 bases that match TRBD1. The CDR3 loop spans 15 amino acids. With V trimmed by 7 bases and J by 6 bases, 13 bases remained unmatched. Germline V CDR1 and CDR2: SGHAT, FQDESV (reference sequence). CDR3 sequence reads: CASTKEPGQGFEQYF. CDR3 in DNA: TGTGCCAGCACCAAGGAACCGGGACAGGGTTTCGAGCAGTACTTC.

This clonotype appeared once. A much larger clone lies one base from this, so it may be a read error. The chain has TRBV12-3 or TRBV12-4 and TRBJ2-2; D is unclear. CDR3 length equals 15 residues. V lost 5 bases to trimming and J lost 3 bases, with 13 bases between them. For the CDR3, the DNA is TGTGCCAGCAGTCCGGGCGGATCTTACACCGGGGAGCTGTTTTTT. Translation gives CASSPGGSYTGELFF.

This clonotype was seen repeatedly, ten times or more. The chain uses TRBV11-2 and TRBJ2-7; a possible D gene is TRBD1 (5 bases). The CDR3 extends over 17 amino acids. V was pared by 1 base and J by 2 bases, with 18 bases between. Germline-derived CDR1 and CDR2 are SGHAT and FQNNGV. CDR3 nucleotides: TGTGCCAGCAGCTTAGGTCAGGGCACCACGATCCCCTACGAGCAGTACTTC. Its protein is CASSLGQGTTIPYEQYF.

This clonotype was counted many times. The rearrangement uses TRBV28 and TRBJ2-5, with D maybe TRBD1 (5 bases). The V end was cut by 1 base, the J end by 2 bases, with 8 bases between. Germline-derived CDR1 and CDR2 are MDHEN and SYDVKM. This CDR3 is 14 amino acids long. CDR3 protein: CASSLLRGQETQYF. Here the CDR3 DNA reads TGTGCCAGCAGTTTATTAAGGGGACAAGAGACCCAGTACTTC.

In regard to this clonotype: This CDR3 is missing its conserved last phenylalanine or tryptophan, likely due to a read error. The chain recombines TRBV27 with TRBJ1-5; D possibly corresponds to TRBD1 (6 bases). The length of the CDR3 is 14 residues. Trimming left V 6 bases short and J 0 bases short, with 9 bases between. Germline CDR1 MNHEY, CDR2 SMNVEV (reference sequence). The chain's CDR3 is CASRPGVSNQPQHY. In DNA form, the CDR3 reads TGTGCCAGCAGACCAGGGGTTAGCAATCAGCCCCAGCATTAT.

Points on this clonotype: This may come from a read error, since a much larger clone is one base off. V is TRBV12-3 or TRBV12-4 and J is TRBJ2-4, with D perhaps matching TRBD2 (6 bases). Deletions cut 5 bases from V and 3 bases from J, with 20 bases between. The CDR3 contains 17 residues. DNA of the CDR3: TGTGCCAGCAGTAGCCCGGGACTCAAGGATGGCAAAAACATTCAGTACTTC. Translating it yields CASSSPGLKDGKNIQYF.

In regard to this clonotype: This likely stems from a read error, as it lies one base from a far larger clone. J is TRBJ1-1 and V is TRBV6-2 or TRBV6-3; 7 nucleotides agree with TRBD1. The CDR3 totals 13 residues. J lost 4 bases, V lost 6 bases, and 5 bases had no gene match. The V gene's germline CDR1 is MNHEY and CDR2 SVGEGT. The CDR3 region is CASSSGQSTEAFF. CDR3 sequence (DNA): TGTGCCAGCAGCTCGGGACAGAGCACTGAAGCTTTCTTT.

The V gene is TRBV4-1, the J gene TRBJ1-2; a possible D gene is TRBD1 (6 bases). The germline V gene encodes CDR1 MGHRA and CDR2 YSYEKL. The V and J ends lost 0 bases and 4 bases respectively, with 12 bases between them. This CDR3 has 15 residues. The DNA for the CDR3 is TGCGCCAGCAGCCAAGAGCAAGGAGGGGGCTATGGCTACACCTTC. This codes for CASSQEQGGGYGYTF.

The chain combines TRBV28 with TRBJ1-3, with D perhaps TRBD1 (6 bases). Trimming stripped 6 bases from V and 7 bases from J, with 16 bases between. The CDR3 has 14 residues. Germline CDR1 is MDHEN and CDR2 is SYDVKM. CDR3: CASRYSGHGNTIYF. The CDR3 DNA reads TGTGCCAGCAGATATTCGGGACACGGGAACACCATATATTTT.

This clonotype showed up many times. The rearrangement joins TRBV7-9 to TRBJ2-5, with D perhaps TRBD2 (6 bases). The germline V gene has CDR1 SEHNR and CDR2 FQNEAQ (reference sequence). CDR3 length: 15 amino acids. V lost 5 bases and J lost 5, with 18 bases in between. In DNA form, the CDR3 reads TGTGCCAGCAGCGGGGACTCCCTGATGGTCGAGACCCAGTACTTC. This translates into CASSGDSLMVETQYF.

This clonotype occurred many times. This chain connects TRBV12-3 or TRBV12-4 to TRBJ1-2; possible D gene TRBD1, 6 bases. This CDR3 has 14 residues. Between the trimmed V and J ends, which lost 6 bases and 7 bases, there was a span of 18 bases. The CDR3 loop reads CASSAPGGRSGYTF. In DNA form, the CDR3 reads TGTGCCAGCAGCGCTCCCGGGGGGCGGAGTGGCTACACCTTC.